A single sample is the source of the 22 T cell receptor beta chains below, sequenced in a study of T cell repertoires in cytomegalovirus infection. What these receptors recognize is not known. Using its own MiXCR run on the reads, TCRdb lists one record per CDR3 protein. The sample yields 80,000 to 90,000 distinct CDR3 sequences, under 55% seen once. This material consisted of CD8+ T cells from cultured PBMCs, taken from culture after CMV antigen stimulation. The receptor source for this set is a human donor in good health (CMV status not recorded). Some clones in this sample may be carry-over from other donors' samples.

The chain links TRBV6-5 to TRBJ1-1; D possibly corresponds to TRBD1 (5 bases). CDR3 size: 12 residues. Trimming removed 8 bases from V and 1 base from J, with 8 bases in between. Germline CDR1 reads MNHEY; CDR2 reads SVGAGI. In DNA form, the CDR3 reads TGTGCCAGCGTCGGGGGGAACACTGAAGCTTTCTTT. Its translation is CASVGGNTEAFF.

The chain employs TRBV6-1 and TRBJ1-5; D gene uncertain. V was shortened by 1 base and J by 4 bases, with 8 bases between the two germline ends. This CDR3 has 14 residues. CDR1 MNHNS and CDR2 SASEGT come from the germline V gene. CDR3 protein: CASSEGQFNQPQHF. The CDR3 nucleotides read TGTGCCAGCAGTGAAGGACAATTTAATCAGCCCCAGCATTTT.

The rearrangement uses TRBV7-6 and TRBJ2-1, with TRBD2 matching 10 bases. Per the germline V gene, CDR1 is SGHVS and CDR2 is FNYEAQ. The V and J ends lost 10 bases and 7 bases, in that order; junction bases with no gene match: 13. This CDR3 contains 15 residues. The CDR3 sequence: CATQRLAGVSNEQFF. CDR3 DNA sequence: TGTGCCACCCAGCGGCTAGCGGGAGTATCAAATGAGCAGTTCTTC. Drawing the rest from reference TRBV7-6 and TRBJ2-1, the complete variable domain is GAGVSQSPRYKVTKRGQDVALRCDPISGHVSLYWYRQALGQGPEFLTYFNYEAQQDKSGLPNDRFSAERPEGSISTLTIQRTEQRDSAMYRCATQRLAGVSNEQFFGPGTRLTVL.

The gene calls are TRBV7-8 and TRBJ2-1; 12 nucleotides line up with TRBD1. The length of the CDR3 is 15 residues. Losses at the gene ends were 5 bases for V and 8 bases for J; bases not matched to a gene: 7. The germline V gene has CDR1 SGHVS and CDR2 FQNEAQ. The CDR3 here is CASSPRDRGRDEQFF. CDR3 DNA sequence: TGTGCCAGCAGCCCCCGGGACAGGGGGCGTGATGAGCAGTTCTTC.

This clonotype was seen many times. The rearrangement joins TRBV7-8 to TRBJ2-5, with 12 bases identical to TRBD2. Germline CDR1 reads SGHVS; CDR2 reads FQNEAQ. The CDR3 spans 15 residues. The V segment lost 3 bases and the J segment 4 bases; nucleotides outside the gene matches: 3. As DNA, the CDR3 is TGTGCCAGCAGCTTGGAGACTAGCGGGGGAGAGACCCAGTACTTC. Translating gives CASSLETSGGETQYF.

The rearrangement uses TRBV13 and TRBJ2-1; the D gene could be TRBD1 or TRBD2 (5 bases each). CDR1 PRHDT and CDR2 FYEKMQ come from the germline V gene (reference sequence). V gave up 5 bases and J gave up 2 bases, with 16 bases separating them. The CDR3 extends over 16 amino acids. CDR3 sequence (DNA): TGTGCCAGCAGCCCCCTCGGGGCCAAGGCCTACAATGAGCAGTTCTTC. Protein: CASSPLGAKAYNEQFF.

Only a few counts were recorded for this clonotype. The V gene is TRBV4-1, the J gene TRBJ1-2; D gene uncertain. The CDR3 covers 15 residues. Germline loops: CDR1 MGHRA, CDR2 YSYEKL. The V gene lost 0 bases and the J gene lost 4 bases, with 12 bases spanning the gap. Here the CDR3 DNA reads TGCGCCAGCAGCCAAGAGAGGAGCAGCCGCTATGGCTACACCTTC. Amino acids: CASSQERSSRYGYTF.

V gene TRBV4-1 combines with J gene TRBJ2-7, with TRBD1 matching over 8 bases. There are 16 residues in the CDR3. V lost 3 bases and J lost 0; bases outside the gene matches: 7. Germline assignment: CDR1 MGHRA and CDR2 YSYEKL. The CDR3 DNA follows: TGCGCCAGCAGCCAGGAAGGACAGGGAAGCTCCTACGAGCAGTACTTC. Encoded protein: CASSQEGQGSSYEQYF.

The gene calls are TRBV18 and TRBJ2-1; D is uncertain. Germline V lookup: CDR1 KGHSH, CDR2 LQKENI. There are 17 residues in the CDR3. Trimming took 1 base from V and 7 from J, leaving 20 bases between them. CDR3 in amino acids: CASSPRGSYVRNNEQFF. Here the CDR3 DNA reads TGTGCCAGCTCACCACGAGGTAGCTACGTCCGCAATAATGAGCAGTTCTTC.

This clonotype occurred once. This chain joins TRBV3-1 and TRBJ2-1, with D perhaps TRBD2 (6 bases). Germline V CDR1 and CDR2: LGHDT, YNNKEL (reference sequence). V was pared by 3 bases and J by 0 bases, with 15 bases between. The CDR3 is 17 residues long. The DNA of the CDR3 is TGTGCCAGCAGCCAGATCAGTAGCGGTTTCTCCTACAATGAGCAGTTCTTC. Translating it yields CASSQISSGFSYNEQFF.

In its sample, this clonotype was seen a few times. The V and J genes are TRBV4-1 and TRBJ1-5, with unresolved D. The germline CDR1 and CDR2 sequences are MGHRA and YSYEKL. The CDR3 loop spans 15 amino acids. V lost 1 base, J lost 1 base, and 8 bases lay in between. In DNA form, the CDR3 reads TGCGCCAGCAGCCAAGGACATAACAGCAATCAGCCCCAGCATTTT. It specifies CASSQGHNSNQPQHF.

The genes are TRBV29-1 and TRBJ2-7, with TRBD2 matching over 8 bases. CDR3 size: 14 residues. V shed 3 bases, J shed 5 bases, and the junction held 9 bases outside the gene matches. Per the germline V gene, CDR1 is SQVTM and CDR2 is ANQGSEA. CDR3 DNA: TGCAGCGTTGACTCGGTAGCGGGAACGGACGAGCAGTACTTC. The encoded protein is CSVDSVAGTDEQYF.

The rearrangement links TRBV5-1 to TRBJ2-5; 7 bases align to TRBD2. The CDR3 is 15 amino acids. With 1 base clipped from V and 1 base from J, the junction kept 4 bases outside the gene matches. Germline-derived CDR1 and CDR2 are SGHRS and YFSETQ. The DNA of the CDR3 is TGCGCCAGCAGCTTGACGGGGGGTATCCAAGAGACCCAGTACTTC. Residues: CASSLTGGIQETQYF. The variable domain in full, with the rest retrieved from reference TRBV5-1 and TRBJ2-5, is KAGVTQTPRYLIKTRGQQVTLSCSPISGHRSVSWYQQTPGQGLQFLFEYFSETQRNKGNFPGRFSGRQFSNSRSEMNVSTLELGDSALYLCASSLTGGIQETQYFGPGTRLLVL.

This clonotype has a handful of counts. This rearrangement joins TRBV27 to TRBJ1-2, with D possibly matching TRBD1 (5 bases). The V and J ends lost 4 bases and 3 bases respectively, with 15 bases between them. Germline CDR1 is MNHEY and CDR2 is SMNVEV (reference sequence). This CDR3 has 15 residues. The CDR3 DNA sequence: TGTGCCAGCAGTTCCCTCGGGGGGATAGACTATGGCTACACCTTC. Amino acid sequence: CASSSLGGIDYGYTF.

The table lists this clonotype with a few counts. The chain couples TRBV5-6 to TRBJ2-6; D might be TRBD1 or TRBD2, each matching 5 bases. V dropped 2 bases and J dropped 0 bases, with 12 bases sitting between them. The CDR3 sequence is 17 residues long. The germline V gene encodes CDR1 SGHDT and CDR2 YYEEEE. CDR3 residues: CASSFGTAGSGANVLTF. In DNA form, the CDR3 reads TGTGCCAGCAGCTTTGGGACCGCAGGCTCTGGGGCCAACGTCCTGACTTTC.

This clonotype was seen a few times. The chain recombines TRBV5-6 with TRBJ2-2, with TRBD1 matching 7 bases. The CDR3 covers 18 residues. Germline CDR1 is SGHDT and CDR2 is YYEEEE. Trimming removed 0 bases from V and 1 base from J; junction bases left unmatched: 9. DNA for the CDR3: TGTGCCAGCAGCTTGGAGCTCTGGGGACAGTGGAACACCGGGGAGCTGTTTTTT. Translation: CASSLELWGQWNTGELFF.

This chain connects TRBV6-8 to TRBJ2-3; 12 bases align to TRBD2. The CDR3 covers 16 residues. After removal of 7 bases from V and 5 bases from J, the junction contained 10 bases not matched to a gene. From germline, CDR1 is MNHGY and CDR2 SAAAGT. The CDR3 loop reads CASIQASGRAKDTQYF. The CDR3 DNA is TGTGCCAGCATTCAAGCTAGCGGGAGGGCCAAAGATACGCAGTATTTT.

The V gene is TRBV7-2, the J gene TRBJ2-6; no firm D call. The CDR3 runs 15 residues. V was clipped by 0 bases and J by 2 bases, with 5 bases between them. The germline V gene encodes CDR1 SGHTA and CDR2 FQGNSA. CDR3 DNA sequence: TGTGCCAGCAGCTTAGCAGTCGCTGGGGCCAACGTCCTGACTTTC. Its protein product is CASSLAVAGANVLTF. Combining the CDR3 with reference TRBV7-2 and TRBJ2-6 gives the whole variable domain GAGVSQSPSNKVTEKGKDVELRCDPISGHTALYWYRQSLGQGLEFLIYFQGNSAPDKSGLPSDRFSAERTGGSVSTLTIQRTQQEDSAVYLCASSLAVAGANVLTFGAGSRLTVL.

In its sample, this clonotype was seen a few times. The chain joins TRBV7-2 to TRBJ2-7, with a tentative D call TRBD2 (5 bases). The germline gives CDR1 SGHTA, CDR2 FQGNSA. The CDR3 extends over 13 amino acids. The germline V and J ends were trimmed by 1 base and 6 bases, with 10 bases remaining between them. The CDR3 DNA reads TGTGCCAGCAGCTTAGGAGGGTTGGGCGAGCAGTACTTC. It translates to CASSLGGLGEQYF.

The rearrangement joins TRBV25-1 to TRBJ1-2; maybe TRBD1 (5 bases). This CDR3 has 15 amino acids. The germline V gene has CDR1 MGHDK and CDR2 SYGVNS. Trimming pared 1 base from V and 4 bases from J, leaving 13 bases between. The CDR3 spells CASSESKTAGYGYTF. CDR3 coding DNA: TGTGCCAGCAGTGAATCAAAGACAGCCGGCTATGGCTACACCTTC.

The chain carries TRBV7-9 and TRBJ1-1; D is ambiguous. There are 15 residues in the CDR3. CDR1 and CDR2 from the germline V gene are SEHNR and FQNEAQ (reference sequence). Trimming removed 8 bases from V and 3 bases from J, with 19 bases in between. DNA for the CDR3: TGTGCCAGCTGGAGCGGAGTTACCGATTACACTGAAGCTTTCTTT. Translating it yields CASWSGVTDYTEAFF. Variable domain in full (rest from reference TRBV7-9 and TRBJ1-1): DTGVSQNPRHKITKRGQNVTFRCDPISEHNRLYWYRQTLGQGPEFLTYFQNEAQLEKSRLLSDRFSAERPKGSFSTLEIQRTEQGDSAMYLCASWSGVTDYTEAFFGQGTRLTVV.

The chain joins TRBV10-3 to TRBJ2-7; 10 positions match TRBD1. CDR3 length: 16 amino acids. Germline V gives CDR1 ENHRY, CDR2 SYGVKD. V shed 2 bases, J shed 3 bases, and the junction held 7 bases outside the gene matches. CDR3 residues: CAISEPGQGTNYEQYF. The CDR3 nucleotides are TGTGCCATCAGTGAGCCGGGACAGGGGACCAACTACGAGCAGTACTTC.